This TCR beta chain appears in the sequencing data of a study of lymphopenia after photon versus proton radiotherapy. Study findings and constraints: Oligoclonal CD8+ Temra expansion after nadir drove photon patients' diversity drop.

Note on this clone: Its antigen is unknown.

CDR1 SGHNT and CDR2 YYREEE come from the germline V gene (reference sequence). V lost 0 bases to trimming and J lost 0 bases, with 5 bases between them. The CDR3 is 14 amino acids. This table comes from immunoSEQ multiplex PCR, and its TCRdb copy is limited to in-frame clones, with some not included. The sample has fewer than 30,000 clones; 80% to 90% are singletons. Sequencing was performed on peripheral blood, taken from a patient treated with photon-based radiotherapy. The sequence came from a man aged 50 to 59 with gastric cancer. The chain links TRBV5-4 to TRBJ2-3; no clear D. CDR3 sequence: CASSLAPSTDTQYF. DNA for the CDR3: TGTGCCAGCAGCTTGGCACCTAGCACAGATACGCAGTATTTT.